Presented here are 21 T cell receptor beta chains from one specimen sequenced in a study of HIV-infected patients and healthy controls. Reverse transcription used around 500 ng RNA and constant-region primers for alpha and beta. Separate chain-specific third strand synthesis with multiplexing indices produced the alpha and beta libraries. TCRdb re-called the 5' RACE reads through MiXCR, storing one row per CDR3 protein. The sample carries over 7,500 distinct CDR3 sequences, roughly 6% recorded once. The repertoire came from unfractionated whole blood and reflected all unsorted peripheral T cells. Here the sequenced sample was blood, taken before antiretroviral therapy. The origin of the receptors is an adult with HIV infection.

This chain joins TRBV6-1 and TRBJ1-2; no clear D gene. The CDR3 spans 15 residues. The germline V gene has CDR1 MNHNS and CDR2 SASEGT. V lost 2 bases and J lost 6, with 16 bases in between. CDR3 sequence (DNA): TGTGCCAGCAGTGAATATGGTGGAGTCAACGATGGCTACACCTTC. Residues: CASSEYGGVNDGYTF.

This clonotype showed up many times. This chain uses TRBV10-3 with TRBJ2-7; D not certain. This CDR3 spans 14 amino acids. Germline V gene lookup returns CDR1 ENHRY and CDR2 SYGVKD. Trimming took 10 bases from V and 2 from J, leaving 18 bases between them. The chain's CDR3 is CATGPVHTPYEQYF. CDR3 coding DNA: TGTGCCACCGGACCTGTACATACCCCCTACGAGCAGTACTTC.

This clonotype was observed at least ten times. V and J are TRBV6-1 and TRBJ2-7; possibly TRBD1 for D (5 bases). The germline CDR1 and CDR2 sequences are MNHNS and SASEGT. The length of the CDR3 is 11 residues. Here the CDR3 DNA reads TGTGCTTCCAGGGAATTGTACGAGCAGTACGTC. This gives the protein CASRELYEQYV.

The chain has TRBV11-2 and TRBJ2-7, with 9 bases aligning to TRBD2. The V gene's germline CDR1 is SGHAT and CDR2 FQNNGV. CDR3 length: 15 amino acids. V lost 0 bases, J lost 5 bases, and 5 bases stayed unmatched. CDR3 residues: CASSLEAGGIHEQYF. For the CDR3, the DNA is TGTGCCAGCAGCTTAGAAGCGGGGGGTATCCACGAGCAGTACTTC.

This clonotype is termed medium-sized. The V and J genes are TRBV25-1 and TRBJ2-7; no clear D. Germline V CDR1 and CDR2: MGHDK, SYGVNS. The CDR3 spans 12 residues. Trimming took 5 bases from V and 4 from J, leaving 9 bases between them. CDR3 in amino acids: CASSWTGYEQYF. CDR3 in DNA: TGTGCCAGCAGTTGGACCGGGTACGAGCAGTACTTC.

This chain connects TRBV13 to TRBJ1-1; no reliable D call. Trimming removed 6 bases at V and 3 bases at J, with 17 bases between. The CDR3 has 15 residues. CDR1 PRHDT and CDR2 FYEKMQ come from the germline V gene (reference sequence). The CDR3 DNA reads TGTGCCAGCAGAACCGCAGGTTCTTGGGACACTGAAGCTTTCTTT. Amino acids: CASRTAGSWDTEAFF. Together with reference TRBV13 and TRBJ1-1, the CDR3 gives the full variable domain: AAGVIQSPRHLIKEKRETATLKCYPIPRHDTVYWYQQGPGQDPQFLISFYEKMQSDKGSIPDRFSAQQFSDYHSELNMSSLELGDSALYFCASRTAGSWDTEAFFGQGTRLTVV.

This clonotype ranks as medium-sized. The rearrangement joins TRBV3-1 to TRBJ2-2; D ambiguous. This CDR3 region has 13 residues. Trimming shortened V by 3 bases and J by 6 bases, and 8 bases separated the two germline ends. The germline V gene encodes CDR1 LGHDT and CDR2 YNNKEL (reference sequence). The CDR3 here is CASSQSTAGELFF. CDR3 bases: TGTGCCAGCAGCCAGTCCACGGCCGGGGAGCTGTTTTTT. The full variable domain, rest sourced from reference TRBV3-1 and TRBJ2-2, is DTAVSQTPKYLVTQMGNDKSIKCEQNLGHDTMYWYKQDSKKFLKIMFSYNNKELIINETVPNRFSPKSPDKAHLNLHINSLELGDSAVYFCASSQSTAGELFFGEGSRLTVL.

In this sample, this clonotype turned up a few times. The chain uses TRBV12-3 or TRBV12-4 and TRBJ1-1; D is ambiguous. The CDR3 is made up of 12 amino acids. V was cut by 3 bases and J by 1 base, with 3 bases left in between. The CDR3 nucleotides are TGTGCCAGCAGTTTTCCGAACACTGAAGCTTTCTTT. Protein sequence: CASSFPNTEAFF.

This clonotype appeared many times. The chain combines TRBV18 with TRBJ1-3; 7 bases match TRBD1. Germline V lookup: CDR1 KGHSH, CDR2 LQKENI. Trimming at V came to 3 bases and at J to 4 bases, leaving 6 bases not matched to a gene. The CDR3 covers 15 residues. The CDR3 loop is CASSPQGEIGNTIYF. The CDR3 DNA reads as TGTGCCAGCTCACCCCAGGGGGAGATCGGAAACACCATATATTTT.

The table lists this clonotype with many counts. The chain employs TRBV7-4 and TRBJ2-7; no clear D gene. Between the trimmed V and J ends, which lost 5 bases and 4 bases, there was a span of 9 bases. This CDR3 has 12 amino acids. CDR1 and CDR2 from the germline V gene are SGHVT and SQSDAQ. The DNA of the CDR3 is TGTGCCAGCAGCCCAGTCGTGTACGAGCAGTACGTC. Protein: CASSPVVYEQYV.

This clonotype was counted at least ten times. The chain has TRBV12-3 or TRBV12-4 and TRBJ2-1, with D unclear. V lost 5 bases to trimming and J lost 2 bases, with 16 bases between them. CDR3 length: 16 amino acids. CDR3 loop: CASSPWTPNPYNEQFF. The CDR3 bases are TGTGCCAGCAGTCCTTGGACCCCGAACCCCTACAATGAGCAGTTCTTC.

The CDR3, as DNA: TGCAGCGTTGCGGGTAGCAGCGGGGAGACCCAGTACTTC. Translating it yields CSVAGSSGETQYF. This chain links TRBV29-1 with TRBJ2-5, with a weak D call TRBD2 (6 bases). CDR3 length: 13 residues. The germline V gene has CDR1 SQVTM and CDR2 ANQGSEA. V was shortened by 4 bases and J by 5 bases, with 14 bases between the two germline ends.

In the case of this clonotype: A much larger clone differs by one base, so this may be a read error. V and J are TRBV4-1 and TRBJ1-5, with a possible D match to TRBD1 (5 bases). Per germline, CDR1 MGHRA and CDR2 YSYEKL. The CDR3 runs to 16 residues. The V end lost 4 bases, the J end lost 2 bases, and 15 bases lay between the germline ends. CDR3 region: CASSRDGGIGNQPQHF. The CDR3 DNA follows: TGCGCCAGCAGCCGAGATGGGGGTATTGGCAATCAGCCCCAGCATTTT.

The chain joins TRBV6-2 or TRBV6-3 to TRBJ1-6; 7 nucleotides line up with TRBD1. V was pared by 2 bases and J by 7 bases, with 2 bases of the junction left unmatched. The CDR3 covers 14 residues. CDR1 MNHEY and CDR2 SVGEGT come from the germline V gene. Here the CDR3 DNA reads TGTGCCAGCAGTTACGACAGGGAGAATTCACCCCTCCACTTT. It codes for CASSYDRENSPLHF.

Of note for this clonotype: Possible read error: a much larger clone is one base away. The chain uses TRBV10-3 and TRBJ2-1; TRBD2 is a possible D gene (5 bases). Germline V lookup: CDR1 ENHRY, CDR2 SYGVKD. This CDR3 has 16 amino acids. V was clipped by 0 bases and J by 1 base, with 10 bases between them. The CDR3: CAISESAEASYNEQFF. CDR3 DNA: TGTGCCATCAGTGAGTCGGCGGAGGCGTCCTACAATGAGCAGTTCTTC.

This clonotype was observed many times. This sequence joins TRBV7-2 and TRBJ2-1, with unresolved D. V was clipped by 2 bases and J by 6 bases, with 5 bases between them. CDR1 and CDR2 from the germline V gene are SGHTA and FQGNSA. The CDR3 runs to 12 residues. In nucleotides, the CDR3 is TGTGCCAGCAGCTTAAGAGGCAATGAGCAGTTCTTC. Protein: CASSLRGNEQFF.

This clonotype came up many times. The chain employs TRBV29-1 and TRBJ2-7; D unresolved. The CDR3 sequence is 15 residues long. Germline-derived CDR1 and CDR2 are SQVTM and ANQGSEA. Trimming left V 7 bases short and J 0 bases short, with 19 bases between. CDR3 DNA sequence: TGCAGCGCGGTAAGACGGTCAAAAGGCTCCTACGAGCAGTACTTC. Its translation is CSAVRRSKGSYEQYF.

This clonotype rates as medium-sized (0.01 to 0.1%). The V and J genes are TRBV3-1 and TRBJ2-3; TRBD1 is a possible D gene (6 bases). CDR3 length: 15 residues. Germline V gene lookup returns CDR1 LGHDT and CDR2 YNNKEL (reference sequence). V lost 0 bases and J 2 bases, leaving 9 bases between the germline ends. The CDR3 is CASSQEGHATDTQYF. CDR3 DNA: TGTGCCAGCAGCCAAGAGGGACACGCCACAGATACGCAGTATTTT.

This clonotype was recorded many times. The chain uses TRBV7-9 and TRBJ2-1; D unresolved. CDR1 is SEHNR and CDR2 is FQNEAQ in the germline V gene (reference sequence). V was clipped by 3 bases and J by 10 bases, with 7 bases between them. The CDR3 totals 11 residues. The DNA of the CDR3 is TGTGCCAGCAGCTTGGTGGGAGAGCAGTTCTTC. Protein product: CASSLVGEQFF.

In this sample, this clonotype turned up many times. This chain joins TRBV6-1 and TRBJ1-5, with D tentatively TRBD1 (5 bases). This CDR3 has 15 residues. Between the trimmed V and J ends, which lost 4 bases and 3 bases, there was a span of 13 bases. Per the germline V gene, CDR1 is MNHNS and CDR2 is SASEGT. This chain's CDR3 is CASSGRDAYNQPQHF. The CDR3 DNA is TGTGCCAGCAGTGGCCGGGACGCCTACAATCAGCCCCAGCATTTT.

In this sample, this clonotype turned up many times. The CDR3 sequence is CASSYTQTGGYEQYV. The CDR3 nucleotides are TGTGCCAGCAGTTACACCCAAACAGGGGGCTACGAGCAGTACGTC. The chain links TRBV6-6 to TRBJ2-7, with TRBD1 matching 8 bases. V dropped 2 bases and J dropped 3; count of bases not matched to a gene: 6. In germline, CDR1 is MNHNY, CDR2 SVGAGI (reference sequence). This CDR3 is 15 amino acids long.